The next 10 T cell receptor delta chains were all read from a single sample in a study of gamma-delta T cells after stem cell transplantation. TCRdb fed the RT-PCR reads to CATT. The sample shows about 2,100 delta-chain clones, roughly 5% of them seen only once. Sequenced sample: gamma-delta T cells. The source of these receptors is a human donor. It is not recorded whose cells these are; they may come from a transplant donor.

This clone was recorded a few times. This likely stems from a read error, as it lies one base from a far larger clone. The V and J genes are TRDV2 and TRDJ1; TRDD3 is a possible D gene (7 bases). This CDR3 contains 20 residues. From germline, CDR1 is GEAIGNYY and CDR2 EKD. The CDR3: CACGTLSSLPLGAHTDKLIF. DNA for the CDR3: TGTGCCTGTGGCACCCTTTCCTCCCTTCCCCTGGGGGCCCACACCGATAAACTCATCTTT.

The sample holds a few counts of this clone. This likely traces to a read error, being one base from a far larger clone. The chain combines TRDV2 with TRDJ1; D might be TRDD3 (9 bases). The CDR3 runs to 24 residues. Per germline, CDR1 GEAIGNYY and CDR2 EKD. V lost 0 bases to trimming and J lost 1 base, with 38 bases between them. This chain's CDR3 is CACDTVFLRPTTGGHVGSTDKLIF. The CDR3 nucleotides are TGTGCCTGTGACACCGTCTTCCTACGTCCTACTACTGGGGGACACGTGGGGTCCACCGATAAACTCATCTTT.

This clone has more than one count but fewer than ten. This is likely an artifact of a read error, given a far larger clone one base away. At the DNA level, this CDR3 is encoded by other sequences in the same sample as well. The chain couples TRDV2 to TRDJ1; D may match TRDD2 or TRDD3 (5 bases each). Germline assignment: CDR1 GEAIGNYY and CDR2 EKD. CDR3 size: 14 residues. Trimming took 2 bases from V and 3 from J, leaving 12 bases between them. CDR3 sequence reads: CACDILGEADKLIF. The CDR3 DNA sequence: TGTGCCTGTGACATCCTAGGGGAGGCCGATAAACTCATCTTT.

This clone was found a few times. The TCRdb protein comes from a much larger clone and disagrees with this DNA's translation at residue 10, likely due to a read error; the protein given here is derived from the DNA. V is TRDV1 and J is TRDJ1; D might be TRDD2 (7 bases). Germline loops: CDR1 TSWWSYY, CDR2 QGS. V was cut by 1 base and J by 6 bases, with 24 bases left in between. This CDR3 contains 18 residues. The CDR3 nucleotides read TGTGCTCTTGGGGAACCCTTCCTCTGGAGATACGGACGTTATAAACTCATCTTT. Protein sequence: CALGEPFLWRYGRYKLIF.

On this clone: TCRdb's protein, taken from a much larger clone, differs from this DNA's translation at residue 11, likely owing to a read error; the protein displayed comes from the DNA. This chain links TRDV2 with TRDJ1, with D uncertain. CDR3 size: 14 residues. Germline values: CDR1 GEAIGNYY, CDR2 EKD. The chain's CDR3 is CACVPLQINDELIF. In DNA, the CDR3 is TGTGCCTGTGTCCCCTTACAAATCAACGATGAACTCATCTTT.

A remark on this clone: This likely came from a read error, as a far larger clone is one base away. This sample includes further DNA sequences coding for the same CDR3. The CDR3 here is CACDLVGDEELIF. For the CDR3, the DNA is TGTGCCTGCGACCTCGTGGGGGATGAGGAACTCATCTTT. The J gene is TRDJ1, the V gene TRDV2, with 8 bases fitting TRDD3. The V gene's germline CDR1 is GEAIGNYY and CDR2 EKD. The ends lost 7 bases at V and 9 bases at J; junction bases unmatched: 12. This CDR3 is built from 13 residues.

The V gene is TRDV2, the J gene TRDJ1; 13 nucleotides align to TRDD3. The CDR3 covers 17 residues. The V gene's germline CDR1 is GEAIGNYY and CDR2 EKD. V lost 3 bases, J lost 0 bases, and 6 bases stayed unmatched. The CDR3: CACDSLLGDTYTDKLIF. In nucleotides, the CDR3 is TGTGCCTGTGACTCCTTACTGGGGGATACGTACACCGATAAACTCATCTTT.

The chain links TRDV2 to TRDJ1, with 9 bases identical to TRDD3. Germline trimming cut 0 bases from V and 0 bases from J; bases unmatched to any gene: 13. The CDR3 runs 19 residues. Germline values: CDR1 GEAIGNYY, CDR2 EKD. The CDR3, as DNA: TGTGCCTGTGACACCGTAGCTGGGGGATTGGAGGAAAACACCGATAAACTCATCTTT. As protein: CACDTVAGGLEENTDKLIF.

This clone has more than one count but fewer than ten. A read error is the likely source, as a far larger clone sits one nucleotide away. The chain uses TRDV2 and TRDJ1; 7 bases line up with TRDD3. From germline, CDR1 is GEAIGNYY and CDR2 EKD. The V and J ends lost 3 bases and 2 bases, in that order; junction bases with no gene match: 8. The CDR3 sequence is 15 residues long. The CDR3 region is CACDSLGGTTDKLIF. CDR3 bases: TGTGCCTGTGACTCCCTGGGGGGTACAACCGATAAACTCATCTTT.

This clone is medium-sized (0.01 to 0.1%) in the sample. The chain links TRDV2 to TRDJ1; TRDD3 might be the D (6 bases). Germline CDR1 and CDR2: GEAIGNYY and EKD. This CDR3 has 16 amino acids. V was shortened by 3 bases and J by 0 bases, with 16 bases between the two germline ends. The CDR3: CACDVMGAPYTDKLIF. In nucleotides, the CDR3 is TGTGCCTGTGACGTGATGGGGGCCCCGTACACCGATAAACTCATCTTT.